The 21 T cell receptor beta chains below come from one sample, sequenced in a study of TIL therapy for anti-PD-1-resistant metastatic lung cancer. This was the immunoSEQ v3 assay. This table comes from immunoSEQ multiplex PCR, and its TCRdb copy is limited to in-frame clones, with some not included. Of tens of thousands of clones in the sample, 65% to 80% were seen once. Time point here: pre-treatment sample, taken before nivolumab and TIL therapy. The material sequenced was blood, taken at baseline. All receptors derive from a man aged 65 to 85 with non-small cell lung cancer.

The chain has TRBV11-2 and TRBJ2-7, with 8 bases aligning to TRBD1. The J segment lost 5 bases and the V segment lost 2 bases, leaving 11 bases of the junction unmatched. The germline CDR1 and CDR2 sequences are SGHAT and FQNNGV. The CDR3 runs to 16 residues. The CDR3 DNA reads TGTGCCAGCAGCTTATATAGATCCAGGGGGCACGACGAGCAGTACTTC. This codes for CASSLYRSRGHDEQYF.

This clone was detected a few times. The V call is TRBV7-9, the J call TRBJ2-7; TRBD2 matches at 9 bases. Germline V gene data show CDR1 as SEHNR and CDR2 as FQNEAQ (reference sequence). V lost 8 bases, J lost 8 bases, and 7 bases stayed unmatched. The CDR3 has 12 residues. For the CDR3, the DNA is TGTGCCAGCCGTACGGGGACTAGCCAGCAGTACTTC. Protein: CASRTGTSQQYF. The full variable domain, in which reference TRBV7-9 and TRBJ2-7 provide the parts outside the CDR3, is DTGVSQNPRHKITKRGQNVTFRCDPISEHNRLYWYRQTLGQGPEFLTYFQNEAQLEKSRLLSDRFSAERPKGSFSTLEIQRTEQGDSAMYLCASRTGTSQQYFGPGTRLTVT.

V and J are TRBV28 and TRBJ2-7; D call uncertain. The length of the CDR3 is 14 residues. Germline V gene sequence: CDR1 MDHEN, CDR2 SYDVKM. Trimming pared 4 bases from V and 2 bases from J, leaving 12 bases between. CDR3 residues: CASSYLPGAYEQYF. The CDR3 coding sequence is TGTGCCAGCAGTTACCTGCCTGGGGCCTACGAGCAGTACTTC.

The V call is TRBV5-1, the J call TRBJ1-4; TRBD1 agrees at 9 bases. The germline V gene encodes CDR1 SGHRS and CDR2 YFSETQ. The CDR3 consists of 16 residues. Unmatched junction bases numbered 7, after V lost 4 bases and J lost 3 bases. In DNA form, the CDR3 reads TGCGCCAGCAGCCCAGGGACAGGGCAACCTAATGAAAAACTGTTTTTT. It specifies CASSPGTGQPNEKLFF.

The chain combines TRBV19 with TRBJ2-5; tentatively, D is TRBD2 (6 bases). CDR1 and CDR2 from the germline V gene are LNHDA and SQIVND (reference sequence). Trimming took off 1 base at V and 2 bases at J, with 11 bases between the two ends. CDR3 length: 15 residues. CDR3 sequence (DNA): TGTGCCAGTAGTATAGGTGGAGGGCGGCAAGAGACCCAGTACTTC. Translation gives CASSIGGGRQETQYF.

The rearrangement uses TRBV2 and TRBJ1-2; D remains unclear. There are 13 residues in the CDR3. Trimming removed 5 bases from V and 7 bases from J, with 14 bases in between. Germline-derived CDR1 and CDR2 are SNHLY and FYNNEI. The CDR3 loop is CASSSTPVGGYTF. CDR3 DNA sequence: TGTGCCAGCAGTTCGACCCCAGTAGGTGGCTACACCTTC.

The table lists this clone with a count of one. The chain has TRBV5-4 and TRBJ1-3; possible D gene TRBD1, 5 bases. Germline CDR1 SGHNT, CDR2 YYREEE (reference sequence). This CDR3 is 15 amino acids long. Trimming removed 4 bases at V and 0 bases at J, with 11 bases between. The CDR3 DNA is TGTGCCAGCAGCCTGGGACGGTCCTCTGGAAACACCATATATTTT. It encodes CASSLGRSSGNTIYF.

The V gene is TRBV7-9, the J gene TRBJ1-4; D ambiguous. The V gene lost 1 base and the J gene lost 4 bases, with 7 bases spanning the gap. Germline V lookup: CDR1 SEHNR, CDR2 FQNEAQ (reference sequence). The CDR3 has 14 residues. The CDR3 DNA is TGTGCCAGCAGCTTAGGAGATGGTAATGAAAAACTGTTTTTT. Protein product: CASSLGDGNEKLFF.

The genes are TRBV4-1 and TRBJ2-1; D is perhaps TRBD1 (6 bases). The germline V gene encodes CDR1 MGHRA and CDR2 YSYEKL. This CDR3 has 14 residues. V was cut by 4 bases and J by 9 bases, with 16 bases left in between. The CDR3 spells CASSPADRSGEQFF. In DNA form, the CDR3 reads TGCGCCAGCAGCCCCGCCGACAGGTCAGGTGAGCAGTTCTTC.

The chain has TRBV5-1 and TRBJ2-7; D may be TRBD1 or TRBD2 (5 bases each). The CDR3 extends over 15 amino acids. The V end was cut by 0 bases, the J end by 3 bases, with 13 bases between. Germline V gives CDR1 SGHRS, CDR2 YFSETQ. CDR3 loop: CASSLDGRESYEQYF. The CDR3 DNA sequence: TGCGCCAGCAGCTTGGATGGCAGGGAGAGCTACGAGCAGTACTTC.

This clone was seen a handful of times. This chain connects TRBV7-3 to TRBJ2-1, with 12 bases identical to TRBD2. There are 15 residues in the CDR3. Germline V gene sequence: CDR1 SGHTA, CDR2 FQGTGA. J gave up 7 bases and V 5 bases, and 6 bases lay outside the gene matches. The CDR3 DNA sequence: TGTGCCAGCAGCGGACTAGCGGGGACCTTAAATGAGCAGTTCTTC. As protein: CASSGLAGTLNEQFF.

This chain uses TRBV7-2 with TRBJ2-3, with a weak D call TRBD2 (6 bases). Germline CDR1 is SGHTA and CDR2 is FQGNSA. CDR3 size: 15 residues. V lost 1 base, J lost 4 bases, and 12 bases lay in between. DNA for the CDR3: TGTGCCAGCAGCTTAGGGTCGGGAGCCCCAGATACGCAGTATTTT. It is translated as CASSLGSGAPDTQYF.

The chain couples TRBV4-1 to TRBJ1-4; 7 bases line up with TRBD1. The CDR3 has 16 residues. V gave up 4 bases and J gave up 0 bases; unmatched junction bases: 5. Germline V CDR1 and CDR2: MGHRA, YSYEKL. The CDR3 DNA reads as TGCGCCAGCAGCCCCCTGGACAGGACAACTAATGAAAAACTGTTTTTT. This translates into CASSPLDRTTNEKLFF.

The gene calls are TRBV27 and TRBJ2-3; TRBD2 is a possible D gene (6 bases). CDR3 length: 15 amino acids. V was pared by 4 bases and J by 0 bases, with 11 bases between. Germline CDR1 and CDR2: MNHEY and SMNVEV (reference sequence). The CDR3 bases are TGTGCCAGCAGTTACTCTAGCGCTAGCACAGATACGCAGTATTTT. Protein product: CASSYSSASTDTQYF.

J is TRBJ1-1 and V is TRBV28; D not certain. With 5 bases removed from V and 9 bases from J, the gap between germline ends came to 13 bases. CDR1 is MDHEN and CDR2 is SYDVKM in the germline V gene. This CDR3 has 12 residues. The DNA of the CDR3 is TGTGCCAGCAGTCTGAGGAGACCTCAAGCTTTCTTT. Translated, it gives CASSLRRPQAFF.

The J gene is TRBJ1-6, the V gene TRBV18; tentatively, D is TRBD1 (6 bases). The CDR3 length is 14 residues. V lost 3 bases and J lost 8, with 11 bases in between. From germline, CDR1 is KGHSH and CDR2 LQKENI. Written as DNA, the CDR3 is TGTGCCAGCTCACCCCTTAGGACAGATTCACCCCTCCACTTT. Its protein is CASSPLRTDSPLHF.

Here the CDR3 DNA reads TGTGCCACCGCTAGACAGGGGGAGCGAGAGCAGTACTTC. Protein product: CATARQGEREQYF. The chain is built from TRBV10-3 and TRBJ2-7; 9 nucleotides agree with TRBD1. This CDR3 is 13 amino acids long. J lost 7 bases, V lost 10 bases, and 11 bases had no gene match. Germline V lookup: CDR1 ENHRY, CDR2 SYGVKD.

J is TRBJ2-2 and V is TRBV6-6, with 7 positions matching TRBD2. This CDR3 has 13 amino acids. CDR1 is MNHNY, CDR2 SVGAGI, per germline (reference sequence). V lost 7 bases and J lost 3; bases outside the gene matches: 2. The CDR3 loop is CASTGRDTGELFF. DNA of the CDR3: TGTGCCAGCACGGGGAGGGACACCGGGGAGCTGTTTTTT.

This clone has a single count. The chain uses TRBV11-1 and TRBJ2-5; TRBD1 matches 10 bases. The CDR3 length is 16 residues. Germline trimming cut 3 bases from V and 6 bases from J; bases unmatched to any gene: 10. Germline loops: CDR1 SGHAT, CDR2 FQDESV (reference sequence). The CDR3 loop is CASSLTGGNGVKTQYF. As DNA, the CDR3 is TGTGCCAGCAGCTTGACAGGGGGCAACGGTGTGAAGACCCAGTACTTC.

The chain carries TRBV10-3 and TRBJ2-2; D unclear. V shed 6 bases and J shed 8 bases, with 13 bases lying between them. The CDR3 runs 13 residues. Per germline, CDR1 ENHRY and CDR2 SYGVKD. The CDR3 loop reads CAIRGQLEGELFF. The CDR3 coding sequence is TGTGCCATCAGAGGTCAGCTCGAAGGGGAGCTGTTTTTT.

The chain combines TRBV5-1 with TRBJ2-3; D not resolved. The CDR3 has 13 amino acids. Looked up from germline, CDR1 is SGHRS and CDR2 is YFSETQ. Between the trimmed V and J ends, which lost 2 bases and 4 bases, there was a span of 8 bases. The CDR3 DNA reads as TGCGCCAGCAGCTTAGGCGGAGCAGATACGCAGTATTTT. This sequence encodes CASSLGGADTQYF.